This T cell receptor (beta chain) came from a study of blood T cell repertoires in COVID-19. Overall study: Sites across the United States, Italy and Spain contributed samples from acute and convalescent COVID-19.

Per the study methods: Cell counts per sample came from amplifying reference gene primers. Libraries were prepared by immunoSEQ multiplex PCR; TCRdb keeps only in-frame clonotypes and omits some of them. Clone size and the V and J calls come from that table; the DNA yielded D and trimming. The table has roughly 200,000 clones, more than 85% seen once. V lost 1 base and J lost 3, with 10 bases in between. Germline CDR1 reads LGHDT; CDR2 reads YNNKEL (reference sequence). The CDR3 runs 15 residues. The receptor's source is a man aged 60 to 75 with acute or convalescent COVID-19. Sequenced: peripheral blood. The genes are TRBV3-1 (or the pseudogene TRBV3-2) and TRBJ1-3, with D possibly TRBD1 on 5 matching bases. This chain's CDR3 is CASSQGTGGGNTIYF. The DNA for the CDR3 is TGTGCCAGCAGCCAAGGGACGGGGGGTGGAAACACCATATATTTT.